This T cell receptor (beta chain) was obtained from a study of PD-1 blockade in classical Hodgkin lymphoma. Overall study findings and caveats: Nothing has yet pinned down what causes the repertoire differences, possibly disease activity or prior therapy. Complete responders showed a baseline diversity that resembled the diversity of newly diagnosed patients.

The table came from immunoSEQ multiplex PCR; TCRdb's copy has only in-frame clones and leaves some out. The repertoire holds approximately 14,000 clones, around 76% seen once, with 4.1% in the top ten. The CDR3 extends over 16 amino acids. Germline V CDR1 and CDR2: LNHDA, SQIVND (reference sequence). The V gene lost 4 bases and the J gene lost 0 bases, with 15 bases spanning the gap. Note on this clone: Its antigen is currently unknown.

Every one of the patients relapsed after autologous stem cell transplantation (brentuximab vedotin exposure was variable). The rearrangement uses TRBV19 and TRBJ1-1; D gene ambiguous. This clonotype originated in a human donor with classical Hodgkin lymphoma. This material consisted of peripheral blood mononuclear cells (PBMCs), taken at baseline. This CDR3 is CASSTLSRILNTEAFF. CDR3 nucleotides: TGTGCCAGTAGTACTCTATCCCGGATCTTGAACACTGAAGCTTTCTTT.